This is a list of T cell receptor beta chains from one sample in a study of cytomegalovirus exposure and HLA in healthy donors. Using immunoSEQ multiplex PCR, the repertoire was profiled, and TCRdb retains in-frame clones only, with some absent. This sample's table reports 38,000 or so clones. Sequencing was done on a sample of PBMCs. The source is a man aged 35-49 years in good health and CMV-seropositive. Each CDR3 is given without its conserved first and last residue.

TRBV4-1	TRBJ2-3	ASRSGRTDTQY
TRBV19	TRBJ2-7	ASSIGRGGVYAQY
TRBV18	TRBJ1-1	ASSSQGQNTEAF
TRBV7-2	TRBJ1-5	ASSYRTGEQPQH
TRBV19	TRBJ2-2	ASRLPPDRVNTGELF
TRBV5-1	TRBJ1-2	ASSLGQGLTNYGYT
TRBV6-5	TRBJ2-5	ASPSGLAGVETQY
TRBV7-9	TRBJ2-1	ASSIGLAGGEQF
TRBV11-3	TRBJ2-2	ASSPRDRNTGELF
TRBV19	TRBJ1-5	ASSGQLNQPQH
TRBV18	TRBJ1-5	ASSPVPQPQH
TRBV5-6	TRBJ2-7	ASSTGQGANEQY
TRBV10-3	TRBJ2-7	AISQDPIYEQY
TRBV6-5	.	ATIDPRGLEQY
TRBV5-6	TRBJ1-6	ASSLRDNYNSPLH
TRBV11-2	TRBJ2-7	ASSFGQGLSYEQY
TRBV5-1	TRBJ2-1	ASSWREVHNEQF
TRBV5-6	TRBJ2-7	ASSLPSGSYEQY
TRBV28	TRBJ2-7	ASSPTSQRTYEQY
TRBV21-1	TRBJ1-5	ASSKGWGVGQPQH
TRBV7-3	TRBJ2-1	ASSLGSHNEQF
TRBV18	TRBJ2-1	ASSPPGWSEQF
TRBV5-1	TRBJ2-3	ASSQGSDTQY
TRBV7-2	TRBJ2-2	ASSSTGAHTGELF
TRBV5-1	TRBJ2-2	ASQGKNTGELF
TRBV29-1	TRBJ1-1	SVARLGGRGTEAF
TRBV28	TRBJ1-1	ASSQDRTEAF
TRBV19	TRBJ1-1	ASRGRMNTEAF
TRBV6-5	TRBJ1-2	ASSRLAPGRVGYT
TRBV5-5	TRBJ2-5	ASSLVGLALETQY
TRBV29-1	TRBJ2-7	SVRTPGQMRKQY
TRBV18	TRBJ2-1	ASSLTGGNEQF
TRBV7-9	TRBJ2-5	ASSFWTEETQY
TRBV30	TRBJ2-5	AWSVGLAGRLETQY
TRBV9	TRBJ1-3	ASSVAGHSTGGNTIY
TRBV7-2	TRBJ2-1	ASSSGLAGVGEQF
TRBV19	TRBJ2-1	ASSIDHSGRVSGQF
TRBV5-4	TRBJ2-3	ASTSGLAGDTQY
TRBV14	TRBJ2-7	ASSFTTGAYEQY
TRBV18	TRBJ2-4	ASSGGGSGTSGDIQY
TRBV9	TRBJ2-6	ASSYRVFSGANVLT
TRBV30	TRBJ2-3	ASERREGWSSADTQY
TRBV18	TRBJ2-5	ATSEVGETQY
TRBV5-1	TRBJ2-3	ASSSLPLAGSTDTQY
TRBV10-1	TRBJ1-1	ASSDSDRNTEAF
TRBV7-9	TRBJ2-5	ASSPGTSRETQY
TRBV6-1	TRBJ1-2	ASSEGQVNYGYT
TRBV19	TRBJ1-3	ASSMRSGGKLSGNTIY
TRBV13	TRBJ2-1	ASSLRPSGRGLNNEQF
TRBV7-9	TRBJ2-1	ASSLVGLVAPYNEQF
TRBV5-1	.	ASSLRTGFIHEQY
TRBV19	TRBJ1-2	ASSLNTIYGYT
TRBV9	TRBJ2-7	ASSVGWDRRYYEQY